A selection of T cell receptor beta chains follows, all from one sample in a study of blood T cell repertoires in COVID-19. Sequencing used immunoSEQ multiplex PCR; TCRdb keeps in-frame clones, though not all of them. The sample shows more than 90,000 clones, about 80% of them seen only once. Sequenced sample: peripheral blood. Receptors were obtained from a man in his sixties with acute or convalescent COVID-19. The CDR3 runs from the conserved cysteine through the conserved F or W. D genes are given only for firm matches. Expanded clones get a size class; other rows say once, few or many, or leave the size out.

j_gene: TRBJ1-5; v_gene: TRBV6-5; abundance: NA; d_gene: NA; CDR3aa: CAIESGQSNQPQHF; CDR3nt: TGTGCCATCGAGAGTGGACAGAGTAATCAGCCCCAGCATTTT
j_gene: TRBJ1-2; v_gene: TRBV18; abundance: NA; d_gene: NA; CDR3aa: CASSPQFGGTDGYTF; CDR3nt: TGTGCCAGCTCACCACAATTCGGCGGCACCGATGGCTACACCTTC
j_gene: TRBJ1-2; v_gene: TRBV24-1; abundance: NA; d_gene: TRBD1; CDR3aa: CATGDSNYGYTF; CDR3nt: TGTGCCACTGGGGACAGCAACTATGGCTACACCTTC
j_gene: TRBJ1-5; v_gene: TRBV11-2; abundance: NA; d_gene: TRBD1; CDR3aa: CASSQDRPQPQHF; CDR3nt: TGTGCCAGCAGCCAGGACAGGCCCCAACCCCAGCATTTT
j_gene: TRBJ2-2; v_gene: TRBV6-6; abundance: few; d_gene: TRBD2; CDR3aa: CASTPLGLPGELFF; CDR3nt: TGTGCCAGCACCCCCTTGGGACTACCCGGGGAGCTGTTTTTT
j_gene: TRBJ2-1; v_gene: TRBV9; abundance: NA; d_gene: TRBD2; CDR3aa: CASSVSSGRGGSYNEQFF; CDR3nt: TGTGCCAGCAGCGTATCTAGCGGGAGAGGTGGATCCTACAATGAGCAGTTCTTC
j_gene: TRBJ1-1; v_gene: TRBV7-2; abundance: NA; d_gene: NA; CDR3aa: CASSLVSEPGGRAFF; CDR3nt: TGTGCCAGCAGCTTAGTGAGCGAGCCCGGGGGGCGAGCTTTCTTT
j_gene: TRBJ1-5; v_gene: TRBV4-1; abundance: NA; d_gene: NA; CDR3aa: CASSQAGFLSPQHF; CDR3nt: TGCGCCAGCAGCCAAGCGGGGTTTCTTTCGCCCCAGCATTTT
j_gene: TRBJ1-1; v_gene: TRBV10-3; abundance: NA; d_gene: NA; CDR3aa: CAISESRTEAFF; CDR3nt: TGTGCCATCAGTGAGTCGAGAACTGAAGCTTTCTTT
j_gene: TRBJ1-1; v_gene: TRBV7-3; abundance: NA; d_gene: TRBD1; CDR3aa: CASSLGGTGGLTEAFF; CDR3nt: TGTGCCAGCAGCTTAGGCGGGACAGGGGGATTAACTGAAGCTTTCTTT
j_gene: TRBJ2-1; v_gene: TRBV7-9; abundance: NA; d_gene: TRBD2; CDR3aa: CASSLGGGRPYNEQFF; CDR3nt: TGTGCCAGCAGCTTAGGGGGCGGGAGGCCTTACAATGAGCAGTTCTTC
j_gene: TRBJ2-5; v_gene: TRBV27; abundance: NA; d_gene: NA; CDR3aa: CASSPGSRETQYF; CDR3nt: TGTGCCAGCAGTCCCGGGTCTAGGGAGACCCAGTACTTC
j_gene: TRBJ1-2; v_gene: TRBV18; abundance: NA; d_gene: TRBD1; CDR3aa: CASTQGDGYTF; CDR3nt: TGTGCCAGTACACAGGGGGATGGCTACACCTTC
j_gene: TRBJ1-2; v_gene: TRBV27; abundance: NA; d_gene: NA; CDR3aa: CASSYGAAYGYTF; CDR3nt: TGTGCCAGCAGTTATGGGGCAGCATATGGCTACACCTTC
j_gene: TRBJ1-1; v_gene: TRBV4-1; abundance: NA; d_gene: TRBD1; CDR3aa: CASSQAGQGITEAFF; CDR3nt: TGCGCCAGCAGCCAAGCGGGACAGGGGATCACTGAAGCTTTCTTT
j_gene: TRBJ1-1; v_gene: TRBV28; abundance: NA; d_gene: NA; CDR3aa: CASSLLWTEAFF; CDR3nt: TGTGCCAGCAGTTTATTATGGACAGAAGCTTTCTTT
j_gene: TRBJ2-1; v_gene: TRBV11-3; abundance: NA; d_gene: NA; CDR3aa: CASSLYRDNEQFF; CDR3nt: TGTGCCAGCAGCTTATACAGGGACAATGAGCAGTTCTTC
j_gene: TRBJ2-1; v_gene: TRBV5-5; abundance: NA; d_gene: TRBD2; CDR3aa: CASSFSWGTSGRNFF; CDR3nt: TGTGCCAGCAGCTTCTCTTGGGGGACTAGCGGGAGAAACTTCTTC
j_gene: TRBJ2-5; v_gene: TRBV30; abundance: NA; d_gene: NA; CDR3aa: CAWSWAKQETQYF; CDR3nt: TGTGCCTGGAGTTGGGCAAAACAAGAGACCCAGTACTTC
j_gene: TRBJ2-5; v_gene: TRBV18; abundance: NA; d_gene: NA; CDR3aa: CASSPLPGGEETQYF; CDR3nt: TGTGCCAGCTCACCCCTTCCCGGAGGGGAAGAGACCCAGTACTTC
j_gene: TRBJ2-3; v_gene: TRBV6-5; abundance: once; d_gene: NA; CDR3aa: CASGLLGGASTDTQYF; CDR3nt: TGTGCCAGCGGTTTACTAGGGGGGGCAAGCACAGATACGCAGTATTTT
j_gene: TRBJ1-1; v_gene: TRBV7-3; abundance: few; d_gene: NA; CDR3aa: CASSAQTGPNTEAFF; CDR3nt: TGTGCCAGCAGCGCTCAGACAGGACCCAACACTGAAGCTTTCTTT
j_gene: TRBJ1-2; v_gene: TRBV29-1; abundance: NA; d_gene: TRBD1; CDR3aa: CSVEVRQGANYGYTF; CDR3nt: TGCAGCGTTGAAGTGCGGCAGGGGGCTAACTATGGCTACACCTTC